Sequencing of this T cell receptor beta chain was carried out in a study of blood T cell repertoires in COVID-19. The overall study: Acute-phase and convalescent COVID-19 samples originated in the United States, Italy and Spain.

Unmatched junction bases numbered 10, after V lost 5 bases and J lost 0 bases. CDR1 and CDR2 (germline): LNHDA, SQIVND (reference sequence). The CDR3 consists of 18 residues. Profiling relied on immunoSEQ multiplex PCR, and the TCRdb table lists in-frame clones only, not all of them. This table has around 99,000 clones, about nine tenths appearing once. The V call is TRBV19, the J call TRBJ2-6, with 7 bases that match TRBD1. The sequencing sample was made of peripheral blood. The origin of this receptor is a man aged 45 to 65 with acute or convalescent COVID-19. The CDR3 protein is CASSPRTGPTSGANVLTF. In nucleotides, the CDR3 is TGTGCCAGTAGTCCCCGGACAGGTCCTACCTCTGGGGCCAACGTCCTGACTTTC. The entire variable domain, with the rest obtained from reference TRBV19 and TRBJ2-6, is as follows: DGGITQSPKYLFRKEGQNVTLSCEQNLNHDAMYWYRQDPGQGLRLIYYSQIVNDFQKGDIAEGYSVSREKKESFPLTVTSAQKNPTAFYLCASSPRTGPTSGANVLTFGAGSRLTVL.